Detailed here is one TCR beta chain. The data belong to a study of T cells in tuberculosis. Time point: new active TB diagnosis, blood taken before or within 7 days of starting treatment. Each clinical donor contributed on average approximately 99,000 T cells from unsorted cryopreserved PBMC. TCRdb keeps only in-frame clones here, not all; method: immunoSEQ multiplex PCR. The sample consists of about 40,000 clones, roughly 95% of them appearing once. The length of the CDR3 is 18 residues. Germline CDR1 reads SGHAT; CDR2 reads FQNNGV. Trimming at V came to 5 bases and at J to 5 bases, leaving 19 bases not matched to a gene.

The sample consisted of PBMCs, taken at tuberculosis diagnosis. The chain recombines TRBV11-2 with TRBJ2-7; 9 nucleotides agree with TRBD1. This clonotype was sampled from an adult with tuberculosis. Here the CDR3 reads CASSTRRRGTGRTDEQYF. CDR3 sequence (DNA): TGTGCCAGCAGCACCCGCCGTCGAGGGACAGGGCGAACCGACGAGCAGTACTTC.